A single sample is the source of the 18 T cell receptor beta chains below, sequenced in a study of T cell responses to AZD1222 COVID-19 vaccine. Method: immunoSEQ multiplex PCR; TCRdb's copy keeps in-frame clones and lacks some. The data show over 100,000 clones, with approximately 85% seen just once and around 7.9% held by the top ten. The material was peripheral blood, obtained 28 days after the second dose of the MenACWY control vaccine. The receptors originated from an adult who received the MenACWY meningococcal vaccine as a control.

The rearrangement uses TRBV19 and TRBJ2-1, with 9 bases identical to TRBD1. V shed 2 bases, J shed 2 bases, and the junction held 4 bases outside the gene matches. The CDR3 covers 16 residues. Germline V lookup: CDR1 LNHDA, CDR2 SQIVND (reference sequence). CDR3 nucleotides: TGTGCCAGTAGTATAAGGACAGGGGCGACCTACAATGAGCAGTTCTTC. This codes for CASSIRTGATYNEQFF. The full variable domain, rest sourced from reference TRBV19 and TRBJ2-1, is DGGITQSPKYLFRKEGQNVTLSCEQNLNHDAMYWYRQDPGQGLRLIYYSQIVNDFQKGDIAEGYSVSREKKESFPLTVTSAQKNPTAFYLCASSIRTGATYNEQFFGPGTRLTVL.

The chain uses TRBV6-5 and TRBJ1-2; 12 bases map to TRBD1. This CDR3 comprises 15 residues. Germline lookup yields CDR1 MNHEY and CDR2 SVGAGI. J lost 4 bases, V lost 5 bases, and 5 bases had no gene match. The chain's CDR3 is CASSPGQGAVYGYTF. The CDR3 DNA reads as TGTGCCAGCAGTCCGGGACAGGGGGCGGTCTATGGCTACACCTTC.

The chain couples TRBV3-1 (or the pseudogene TRBV3-2) to TRBJ2-2, with D possibly TRBD2 on 6 matching bases. Germline CDR1 LGHDT, CDR2 YNNKEL (reference sequence). V was trimmed by 2 bases and J by 4 bases, leaving 14 bases between them. This CDR3 has 16 residues. CDR3 residues: CASSQSLGGGTGELFF. CDR3 in DNA: TGTGCCAGCAGCCAATCCCTCGGGGGAGGCACCGGGGAGCTGTTTTTT.

The chain joins TRBV6-5 to TRBJ2-5, with TRBD1 identical over 8 bases. This CDR3 is 14 amino acids long. V lost 5 bases to trimming and J lost 5 bases; unmatched junction nucleotides: 7. Germline V gene sequence: CDR1 MNHEY, CDR2 SVGAGI. CDR3 sequence reads: CASSPQQGEETQYF. The CDR3 nucleotides read TGTGCCAGCAGTCCACAACAGGGGGAGGAGACCCAGTACTTC.

CDR3 sequence reads: CSVANRGVTDTQYF. CDR3 in DNA: TGCAGCGTTGCAAACAGGGGAGTCACAGATACGCAGTATTTT. V usage is TRBV29-1 and J usage is TRBJ2-3, with 7 bases matching TRBD1. The CDR3 has 14 amino acids. Germline loops: CDR1 SQVTM, CDR2 ANQGSEA. The J segment lost 2 bases and the V segment lost 4 bases, leaving 6 bases of the junction unmatched.

This clone came up once. The V call is TRBV6-5, the J call TRBJ1-5; D perhaps matches TRBD1 (6 bases). Deletions cut 8 bases from V and 1 base from J, with 9 bases between. Germline lookup yields CDR1 MNHEY and CDR2 SVGAGI. This CDR3 contains 13 residues. The CDR3 reads CASRQVSNQPQHF. The CDR3 DNA follows: TGTGCCAGCCGACAGGTCAGCAATCAGCCCCAGCATTTT.

This clone was counted between two and nine times. This chain links TRBV4-2 with TRBJ2-7, with 7 bases fitting TRBD1. J gave up 5 bases and V 4 bases, and 8 bases lay outside the gene matches. The CDR3 is made up of 14 amino acids. CDR1 is LGHNA and CDR2 is YNFKEQ in the germline V gene. CDR3 coding DNA: TGTGCCAGCAGCCTTCGACAGGGTATCAACGAGCAGTACTTC. Its translation: CASSLRQGINEQYF.

The chain has TRBV5-6 and TRBJ2-2; possibly TRBD1 for D (5 bases). There are 15 residues in the CDR3. V shed 3 bases and J shed 1 base, with 10 bases lying between them. Germline assignment: CDR1 SGHDT and CDR2 YYEEEE. The CDR3 coding sequence is TGTGCCAGCAGCTACAGGCCTCTGAACACCGGGGAGCTGTTTTTT. Translating it yields CASSYRPLNTGELFF. Full variable domain (missing parts from reference TRBV5-6 and TRBJ2-2): DAGVTQSPTHLIKTRGQQVTLRCSPKSGHDTVSWYQQALGQGPQFIFQYYEEEERQRGNFPDRFSGHQFPNYSSELNVNALLLGDSALYLCASSYRPLNTGELFFGEGSRLTVL.

The count of this clone is one. The chain is built from TRBV19 and TRBJ1-2, with 7 bases matching TRBD1. The CDR3 is 13 amino acids. Germline V gene data show CDR1 as LNHDA and CDR2 as SQIVND (reference sequence). With V trimmed by 8 bases and J by 5 bases, 8 bases remained unmatched. CDR3 in DNA: TGTGCCAGTTGGGACAGAAAGGCGTATGGCTACACCTTC. As protein: CASWDRKAYGYTF.

A single count supports this clone. The rearrangement uses TRBV5-1 and TRBJ1-1, with D tentatively TRBD1 (6 bases). The germline CDR1 and CDR2 sequences are SGHRS and YFSETQ. This CDR3 region has 13 residues. Trimming took 2 bases from V and 6 from J, leaving 11 bases between them. The CDR3 spells CASSFGTSPEAFF. For the CDR3, the DNA is TGCGCCAGCAGCTTCGGGACATCTCCTGAAGCTTTCTTT.

The rearrangement uses TRBV9 and TRBJ2-7; D tentatively reads TRBD1 or TRBD2 (5 bases each). The V gene's germline CDR1 is SGDLS and CDR2 YYNGEE. The CDR3 totals 14 residues. Trimming pared 2 bases from V and 3 bases from J, leaving 12 bases between. CDR3 DNA sequence: TGTGCCAGCAGCGTCGGCGGTGGGGGCTACGAGCAGTACTTC. It specifies CASSVGGGGYEQYF.

The chain combines TRBV11-2 with TRBJ1-2; TRBD1 agrees at 9 bases. Germline CDR1 SGHAT, CDR2 FQNNGV. The CDR3 totals 14 residues. Germline trimming cut 5 bases from V and 6 bases from J; bases unmatched to any gene: 7. CDR3 sequence reads: CASSPGTGNDGYTF. CDR3 bases: TGTGCCAGCAGCCCCGGGACAGGGAACGATGGCTACACCTTC.

This clone was picked up a small number of times. The chain has TRBV6-5 and TRBJ2-7; 7 nucleotides line up with TRBD1. This CDR3 is 14 amino acids long. Germline V gene lookup returns CDR1 MNHEY and CDR2 SVGAGI. J gave up 2 bases and V 5 bases, and 6 bases lay outside the gene matches. The CDR3 coding sequence is TGTGCCAGCAGTCTACGGACAGGTACCTACGAGCAGTACGTC. Translation gives CASSLRTGTYEQYV.

CDR3 in DNA: TGCGCCAGCAGGGCAGGGGGAATCTCTGAAGCTTTCTTT. This sequence encodes CASRAGGISEAFF. This chain connects TRBV10-1 to TRBJ1-1; 7 bases map to TRBD1. V shed 6 bases, J shed 6 bases, and the junction held 7 bases outside the gene matches. This CDR3 has 13 residues. Germline-derived CDR1 and CDR2 are WNHNN and SYGVQD (reference sequence).

A single count supports this clone. This rearrangement joins TRBV28 to TRBJ1-3, with a tentative D call TRBD1 (6 bases). The CDR3 is 16 residues long. Trimming removed 3 bases from V and 4 bases from J, with 16 bases in between. CDR1 is MDHEN, CDR2 SYDVKM, per germline. The chain's CDR3 is CASSFPPRQVGNTIYF. For the CDR3, the DNA is TGTGCCAGCAGTTTTCCCCCGAGACAGGTAGGAAACACCATATATTTT. Complete variable domain (other parts from reference TRBV28 and TRBJ1-3): DVKVTQSSRYLVKRTGEKVFLECVQDMDHENMFWYRQDPGLGLRLIYFSYDVKMKEKGDIPEGYSVSREKKERFSLILESASTNQTSMYLCASSFPPRQVGNTIYFGEGSWLTVV.

The chain recombines TRBV7-9 with TRBJ2-3, with D possibly matching TRBD2 (6 bases). The V end was cut by 1 base, the J end by 0 bases, with 8 bases between. Germline loops: CDR1 SEHNR, CDR2 FQNEAQ (reference sequence). The CDR3 contains 15 residues. CDR3 sequence (DNA): TGTGCCAGCAGCTTAGAAGGGACTAGCACAGATACGCAGTATTTT. Translating it yields CASSLEGTSTDTQYF.

The genes are TRBV7-2 and TRBJ1-6; 7 bases fit TRBD1. This CDR3 is built from 13 residues. V was pared by 7 bases and J by 5 bases, with 2 bases of the junction left unmatched. Germline V CDR1 and CDR2: SGHTA, FQGNSA. DNA for the CDR3: TGTGCCAGCAAGACAGGGAATAATTCACCCCTCCACTTT. This translates into CASKTGNNSPLHF.

CDR3 bases: TGTGCCAGTAGTATAGACAGGGGAGTAGAAGATACGCAGTATTTT. It specifies CASSIDRGVEDTQYF. The rearrangement links TRBV19 to TRBJ2-3; perhaps TRBD1 as D (6 bases). Germline V gives CDR1 LNHDA, CDR2 SQIVND (reference sequence). V gave up 0 bases and J gave up 5 bases, with 12 bases separating them. The CDR3 covers 15 residues.